The next 24 T cell receptor beta chains were all read from a single sample in a study of OX40 agonist ivuxolimab in advanced cancers. The method was immunoSEQ multiplex PCR; TCRdb's version includes in-frame clones alone and lacks a portion of them. The repertoire has around 62,000 clones, around 87% of them found once; the top ten carry approximately 0.39%. The source material was CD4+ or CD8+ T cells sorted from blood, sampled in a trial of the OX40 agonist ivuxolimab. The receptor set was obtained from an adult with an advanced solid tumor such as melanoma, head and neck, liver or kidney cancer.

V and J are TRBV30 and TRBJ2-3, with D hard to call. This CDR3 has 11 amino acids. Trimming took off 5 bases at V and 6 bases at J, with 9 bases between the two ends. Germline CDR1 reads GTSNPN; CDR2 reads SVGIG (reference sequence). The CDR3 DNA sequence: TGTGCCTGGGGCGTGGGGGATACGCAGTATTTT. Its protein is CAWGVGDTQYF.

The chain couples TRBV27 to TRBJ2-5, with TRBD1 matching 9 bases. From germline, CDR1 is MNHEY and CDR2 SMNVEV (reference sequence). Trimming at V came to 8 bases and at J to 0 bases, leaving 7 bases not matched to a gene. The CDR3 consists of 15 residues. The CDR3 spells CASGWTGVNQETQYF. CDR3 in DNA: TGTGCCAGCGGGTGGACAGGGGTCAACCAAGAGACCCAGTACTTC.

This sequence joins TRBV6-1 and TRBJ1-4; D may be TRBD1 (6 bases). V lost 6 bases and J 6 bases, leaving 14 bases between the germline ends. Germline assignment: CDR1 MNHNS and CDR2 SASEGT. CDR3 size: 14 residues. For the CDR3, the DNA is TGTGCCAGCAGCACAGGGAAACTCGATGAAAAACTGTTTTTT. Amino acids: CASSTGKLDEKLFF.

This clone has just one count. This chain uses TRBV5-4 with TRBJ1-3; a possible D gene is TRBD1 (6 bases). The DNA end lines up better with TRBJ2-2; the J call may be wrong. Germline V lookup: CDR1 SGHNT, CDR2 YYREEE (reference sequence). This CDR3 has 15 residues. The CDR3 region is CASSFGQKNTGELFF. DNA of the CDR3: TGTGCCAGCAGCTTTGGACAGAAGAACACCGGGGAGCTGTTTTTT.

The DNA of the CDR3 is TGTGCCGCGGGAGGAGGCGATACCACGGCATGGGAGCAGTACTTC. Protein sequence: CAAGGGDTTAWEQYF. V and J are TRBV5-8 and TRBJ2-7, with 8 bases lining up with TRBD2. V lost 10 bases and J lost 7; bases outside the gene matches: 19. This CDR3 has 15 amino acids. Germline assignment: CDR1 SGHTS and CDR2 YDEGEE.

The chain combines TRBV2 with TRBJ2-7; maybe TRBD1 (5 bases). Trimming shortened V by 8 bases and J by 5 bases, and 10 bases separated the two germline ends. Germline CDR1 and CDR2: SNHLY and FYNNEI. This CDR3 is 11 amino acids long. The DNA of the CDR3 is TGTGCCAGCCGGCAGGGCGACGAGCAGTACTTC. Protein: CASRQGDEQYF. The whole variable domain, remainder taken from reference TRBV2 and TRBJ2-7, is EPEVTQTPSHQVTQMGQEVILRCVPISNHLYFYWYRQILGQKVEFLVSFYNNEISEKSEIFDDQFSVERPDGSNFTLKIRSTKLEDSAMYFCASRQGDEQYFGPGTRLTVT.

The chain links TRBV6-6 to TRBJ1-3; 7 bases line up with TRBD1. CDR1 is MNHNY and CDR2 is SVGAGI in the germline V gene (reference sequence). CDR3 length: 15 amino acids. With 7 bases clipped from V and 0 bases from J, the junction kept 6 bases outside the gene matches. In DNA form, the CDR3 reads TGTGCCAGCACCTGGGACAGCCTCTCTGGAAACACCATATATTTT. Encoded protein: CASTWDSLSGNTIYF.

In DNA, the CDR3 is TGTGCCTGGACAGAGTCCTACGAGCAGTACTTC. This sequence encodes CAWTESYEQYF. This chain links TRBV30 with TRBJ2-7; D gene ambiguous. The V gene lost 4 bases and the J gene lost 1 base, with 5 bases spanning the gap. Germline assignment: CDR1 GTSNPN and CDR2 SVGIG (reference sequence). This CDR3 region has 11 residues. Full variable domain (outside the CDR3, taken from reference TRBV30 and TRBJ2-7): SQTIHQWPATLVQPVGSPLSLECTVEGTSNPNLYWYRQAAGRGLQLLFYSVGIGQISSEVPQNLSASRPQDRQFILSSKKLLLSDSGFYLCAWTESYEQYFGPGTRLTVT.

The chain joins TRBV6-6 to TRBJ2-7, with 10 bases aligning to TRBD1. This CDR3 has 15 amino acids. CDR1 is MNHNY, CDR2 SVGAGI, per germline (reference sequence). Germline trimming cut 0 bases from V and 5 bases from J; bases unmatched to any gene: 4. As DNA, the CDR3 is TGTGCCAGCAGTTACTCACCGGGACAGGGGAACGAGCAGTACTTC. This gives the protein CASSYSPGQGNEQYF.

There are a few counts of this clone. The chain combines TRBV2 with TRBJ1-1, with TRBD1 as a possible D gene (5 bases). Trimming pared 1 base from V and 0 bases from J, leaving 9 bases between. Germline assignment: CDR1 SNHLY and CDR2 FYNNEI. There are 15 residues in the CDR3. The CDR3 DNA is TGTGCCAGCAGTGAAGGGCAGGGATTGAACACTGAAGCTTTCTTT. Translation: CASSEGQGLNTEAFF.

The chain uses TRBV7-6 and TRBJ2-5, with 16 nucleotides matching TRBD2. The germline CDR1 and CDR2 sequences are SGHVS and FNYEAQ. CDR3 length equals 17 residues. J was trimmed by 5 bases and V by 5 bases; bases with no gene match: 8. CDR3 sequence reads: CASSLLGLAGGRETQYF. CDR3 coding DNA: TGTGCCAGCAGCCTGTTGGGACTAGCGGGGGGGAGGGAGACCCAGTACTTC.

The chain combines TRBV9 with TRBJ2-1; 9 bases match TRBD2. J was trimmed by 6 bases and V by 2 bases; bases with no gene match: 6. The CDR3 length is 15 residues. Germline CDR1 SGDLS, CDR2 YYNGEE. CDR3 protein: CASSVGLAGPNEQFF. The DNA for the CDR3 is TGTGCCAGCAGCGTGGGGCTAGCGGGGCCCAATGAGCAGTTCTTC.

CDR3 DNA: TGTGCCAGCAGGGAAAACCCAGGGGGTTACGGAGATACGCAGTATTTT. This sequence encodes CASRENPGGYGDTQYF. The chain carries TRBV5-6 and TRBJ2-3; TRBD1 agrees at 7 bases. The CDR3 is 16 residues long. V trimming: 5 bases; J trimming: 5 bases; junction bases outside the gene matches: 14. Germline V gene data show CDR1 as SGHDT and CDR2 as YYEEEE.

This chain joins TRBV13 and TRBJ2-7; 8 nucleotides match TRBD1. The V segment lost 5 bases and the J segment 3 bases; nucleotides outside the gene matches: 9. CDR1 is PRHDT, CDR2 FYEKMQ, per germline (reference sequence). The CDR3 totals 15 residues. CDR3 bases: TGTGCCAGCAGCACGGGGAAGGACAGGGTCTACGAGCAGTACTTC. The encoded protein is CASSTGKDRVYEQYF.

The chain couples TRBV5-1 to TRBJ2-1; 10 positions agree with TRBD2. The CDR3 sequence is 18 residues long. V was pared by 4 bases and J by 1 base, with 11 bases of the junction left unmatched. Germline V gene lookup returns CDR1 SGHRS and CDR2 YFSETQ. CDR3 protein: CASSLVQSGGVSYNEQFF. CDR3 nucleotide sequence: TGCGCCAGCAGCCTTGTCCAAAGCGGGGGGGTATCCTACAATGAGCAGTTCTTC. Filled out from reference TRBV5-1 and TRBJ2-1, the complete variable domain reads KAGVTQTPRYLIKTRGQQVTLSCSPISGHRSVSWYQQTPGQGLQFLFEYFSETQRNKGNFPGRFSGRQFSNSRSEMNVSTLELGDSALYLCASSLVQSGGVSYNEQFFGPGTRLTVL.

The chain couples TRBV7-2 to TRBJ2-1; perhaps TRBD1 as D (5 bases). V dropped 6 bases and J dropped 8 bases, with 14 bases sitting between them. The CDR3 has 13 residues. Germline V gives CDR1 SGHTA, CDR2 FQGNSA. The CDR3 DNA sequence: TGTGCCAGCAGGGGCCAGGGTCCGTATGAGCAGTTCTTC. This codes for CASRGQGPYEQFF. The full variable domain, rest sourced from reference TRBV7-2 and TRBJ2-1, is GAGVSQSPSNKVTEKGKDVELRCDPISGHTALYWYRQSLGQGLEFLIYFQGNSAPDKSGLPSDRFSAERTGGSVSTLTIQRTQQEDSAVYLCASRGQGPYEQFFGPGTRLTVL.

The chain links TRBV6-6 to TRBJ1-6, with a possible D match to TRBD1 (5 bases). V was cut by 5 bases and J by 7 bases, with 12 bases left in between. Germline CDR1 is MNHNY and CDR2 is SVGAGI (reference sequence). The CDR3 runs 14 residues. This CDR3 reads CASSTGGRNSPLHF. The DNA for the CDR3 is TGTGCCAGCAGTACGGGGGGACGCAATTCACCCCTCCACTTT.

The chain combines TRBV19 with TRBJ2-1; no clear D. Deletions cut 9 bases from V and 4 bases from J, with 7 bases between. Germline V gene data show CDR1 as LNHDA and CDR2 as SQIVND (reference sequence). CDR3 length equals 11 residues. CDR3 sequence reads: CASREYNEQFF. As DNA, the CDR3 is TGTGCCAGCCGCGAATACAATGAGCAGTTCTTC.

CDR3 nucleotide sequence: TGTGCCAGCAGCTTAGTCAACGCCGTAAGCACAGATACGCAGTATTTT. It yields the protein CASSLVNAVSTDTQYF. The chain employs TRBV11-2 and TRBJ2-3, with D uncertain. With 1 base removed from V and 0 bases from J, the gap between germline ends came to 11 bases. From germline, CDR1 is SGHAT and CDR2 FQNNGV. The CDR3 runs 16 residues.

The chain couples TRBV30 to TRBJ1-6, with 9 positions matching TRBD1. Germline CDR1 reads GTSNPN; CDR2 reads SVGIG (reference sequence). The CDR3 has 17 amino acids. The junction had 7 bases not matched to a gene; V was cut back by 0 bases and J by 4 bases. CDR3 coding DNA: TGTGCCTGGAGTGTACGCCGGACAGGGGAATATAATTCACCCCTCCACTTT. Amino acids: CAWSVRRTGEYNSPLHF.

This chain uses TRBV30 with TRBJ1-2, with D possibly matching TRBD1 (5 bases). This CDR3 has 15 amino acids. V lost 0 bases to trimming and J lost 0 bases, with 11 bases between them. Germline V gives CDR1 GTSNPN, CDR2 SVGIG (reference sequence). CDR3 DNA sequence: TGTGCCTGGAGTGTAGCCGGGGGAGCTAACTATGGCTACACCTTC. Its protein is CAWSVAGGANYGYTF.

V gene TRBV14 combines with J gene TRBJ1-6; D is ambiguous. CDR1 and CDR2 from the germline V gene are SGHDN and FVKESK. Trimming took 2 bases from V and 10 from J, leaving 15 bases between them. The CDR3 has 15 residues. CDR3 region: CASSQNSIVLSPLHF. In nucleotides, the CDR3 is TGTGCCAGCAGCCAAAACAGCATTGTATTATCACCCCTCCACTTT.

The rearrangement links TRBV6-1 to TRBJ1-2; no clear D gene. The CDR3 loop spans 13 amino acids. Germline V gives CDR1 MNHNS, CDR2 SASEGT. V lost 3 bases, J lost 6 bases, and 11 bases lay in between. CDR3 nucleotides: TGTGCCAGCAGTGACCGGTTCGCGAATGGCTACACCTTC. Translated: CASSDRFANGYTF.

V usage is TRBV7-6 and J usage is TRBJ2-1; the D is unclear. Between the trimmed V and J ends, which lost 3 bases and 0 bases, there was a span of 9 bases. This CDR3 is 15 amino acids long. Germline CDR1 and CDR2: SGHVS and FNYEAQ. The CDR3 DNA follows: TGTGCCAGCAGCTTTTTTGCGAGCTCCTACAATGAGCAGTTCTTC. This encodes CASSFFASSYNEQFF.